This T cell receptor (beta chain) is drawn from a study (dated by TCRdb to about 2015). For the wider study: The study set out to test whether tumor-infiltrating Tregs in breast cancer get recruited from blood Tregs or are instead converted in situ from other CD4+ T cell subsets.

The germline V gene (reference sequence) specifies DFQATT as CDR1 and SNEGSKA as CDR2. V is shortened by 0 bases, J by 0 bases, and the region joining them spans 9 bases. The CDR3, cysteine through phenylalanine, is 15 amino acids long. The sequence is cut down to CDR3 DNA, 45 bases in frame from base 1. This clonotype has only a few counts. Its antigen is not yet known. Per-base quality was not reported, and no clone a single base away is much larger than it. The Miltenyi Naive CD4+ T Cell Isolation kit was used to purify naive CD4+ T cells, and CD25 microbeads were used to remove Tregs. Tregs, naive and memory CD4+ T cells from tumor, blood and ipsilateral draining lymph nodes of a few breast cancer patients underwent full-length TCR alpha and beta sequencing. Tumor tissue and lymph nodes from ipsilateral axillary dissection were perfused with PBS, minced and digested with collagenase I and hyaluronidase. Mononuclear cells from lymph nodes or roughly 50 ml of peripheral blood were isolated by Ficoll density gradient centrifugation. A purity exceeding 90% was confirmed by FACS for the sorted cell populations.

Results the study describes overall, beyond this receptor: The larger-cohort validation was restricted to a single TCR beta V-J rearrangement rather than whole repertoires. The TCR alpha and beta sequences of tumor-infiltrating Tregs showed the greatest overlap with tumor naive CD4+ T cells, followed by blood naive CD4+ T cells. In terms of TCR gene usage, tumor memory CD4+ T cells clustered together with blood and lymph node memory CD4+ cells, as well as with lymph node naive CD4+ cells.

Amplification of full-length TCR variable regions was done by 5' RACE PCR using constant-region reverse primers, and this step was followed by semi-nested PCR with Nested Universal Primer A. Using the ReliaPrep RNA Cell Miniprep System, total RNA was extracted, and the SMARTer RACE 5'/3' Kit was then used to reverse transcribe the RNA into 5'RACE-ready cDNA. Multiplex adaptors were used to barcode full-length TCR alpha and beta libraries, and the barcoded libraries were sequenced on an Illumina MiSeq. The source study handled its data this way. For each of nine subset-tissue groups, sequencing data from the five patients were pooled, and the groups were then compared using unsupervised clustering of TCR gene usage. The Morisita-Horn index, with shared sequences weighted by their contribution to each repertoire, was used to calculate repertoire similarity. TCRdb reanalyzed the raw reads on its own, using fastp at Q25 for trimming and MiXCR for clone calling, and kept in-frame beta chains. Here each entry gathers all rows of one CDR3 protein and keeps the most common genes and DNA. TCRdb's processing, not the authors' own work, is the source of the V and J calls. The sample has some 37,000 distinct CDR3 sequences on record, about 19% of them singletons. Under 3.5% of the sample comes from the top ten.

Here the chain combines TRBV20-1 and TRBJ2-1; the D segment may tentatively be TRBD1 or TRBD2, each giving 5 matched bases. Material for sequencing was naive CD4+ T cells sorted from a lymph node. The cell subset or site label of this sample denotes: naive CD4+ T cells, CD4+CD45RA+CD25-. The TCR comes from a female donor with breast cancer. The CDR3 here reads CSARDRGDSYNEQFF. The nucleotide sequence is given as TGCAGTGCTAGAGATCGGGGCGACTCCTACAATGAGCAGTTCTTC.